These 21 T cell receptor beta chains were all obtained from the same sample, sequenced in a study of cytomegalovirus exposure and HLA in healthy donors. The primer mix had 60 Vbeta and 13 Jbeta primers. The method was immunoSEQ multiplex PCR; TCRdb's version includes in-frame clones alone and lacks a portion of them. The sample has around 130,000 clones; 75% to 85% are singletons. Sequenced material: PBMCs. The source is a girl aged 2-10 years in good health and CMV-seronegative.

This chain uses TRBV5-4 with TRBJ2-7; D is unresolved. The CDR3 runs to 15 residues. Trimming pared 7 bases from V and 3 bases from J, leaving 20 bases between. The germline CDR1 and CDR2 sequences are SGHNT and YYREEE (reference sequence). CDR3 bases: TGTGCCAGCTTGGGTGGCCCCTCAGGTATCTACGAGCAGTACTTC. It codes for CASLGGPSGIYEQYF. Full variable domain (missing parts from reference TRBV5-4 and TRBJ2-7): ETGVTQSPTHLIKTRGQQVTLRCSSQSGHNTVSWYQQALGQGPQFIFQYYREEENGRGNFPPRFSGLQFPNYSSELNVNALELDDSALYLCASLGGPSGIYEQYFGPGTRLTVT.

V and J are TRBV6-4 and TRBJ1-2, with 8 bases aligning to TRBD1. V shed 6 bases and J 6 bases; nucleotides not matched to a gene: 12. Germline CDR1 MRHNA, CDR2 SNTAGT. The CDR3 loop spans 15 amino acids. The CDR3: CASSAEGTGYHGYTF. The DNA of the CDR3 is TGTGCCAGCAGCGCCGAAGGGACAGGCTACCATGGCTACACCTTC.

The V gene is TRBV6-6, the J gene TRBJ2-5; no clear D. CDR1 and CDR2 from the germline V gene are MNHNY and SVGAGI (reference sequence). This CDR3 contains 13 residues. The V end was cut by 5 bases, the J end by 5 bases, with 12 bases between. CDR3 in amino acids: CASSATFSETQYF. The CDR3, as DNA: TGTGCCAGCAGTGCGACATTCAGCGAGACCCAGTACTTC.

The genes are TRBV5-1 and TRBJ2-1, with D possibly matching TRBD1 (5 bases). Per germline, CDR1 SGHRS and CDR2 YFSETQ. V lost 0 bases and J lost 5, with 15 bases in between. This CDR3 is 16 amino acids long. In nucleotides, the CDR3 is TGCGCCAGCAGCTTGGAAGGGGCCTTTAAAAACAATGAGCAGTTCTTC. Its protein is CASSLEGAFKNNEQFF. Full variable domain (rest looked up from reference TRBV5-1 and TRBJ2-1): KAGVTQTPRYLIKTRGQQVTLSCSPISGHRSVSWYQQTPGQGLQFLFEYFSETQRNKGNFPGRFSGRQFSNSRSEMNVSTLELGDSALYLCASSLEGAFKNNEQFFGPGTRLTVL.

The chain recombines TRBV19 with TRBJ2-1, with 11 bases matching TRBD2. There are 15 residues in the CDR3. V shed 5 bases and J 3 bases; nucleotides not matched to a gene: 3. Germline lookup yields CDR1 LNHDA and CDR2 SQIVND (reference sequence). CDR3 nucleotides: TGTGCCAGTAGTGAGGGGACTAGCGGCTACAATGAGCAGTTCTTC. This encodes CASSEGTSGYNEQFF. The full variable domain, its missing parts supplied by reference TRBV19 and TRBJ2-1, is DGGITQSPKYLFRKEGQNVTLSCEQNLNHDAMYWYRQDPGQGLRLIYYSQIVNDFQKGDIAEGYSVSREKKESFPLTVTSAQKNPTAFYLCASSEGTSGYNEQFFGPGTRLTVL.

The sample holds one count of this clone. The CDR3 nucleotides read TGTGCCAGCAGCGGCAACCCAGGGCCGTTACACACTGACACTGAAGCTTTCTTT. Protein sequence: CASSGNPGPLHTDTEAFF. The V gene is TRBV9, the J gene TRBJ1-1, with D tentatively TRBD1 (5 bases). The CDR3 sequence is 18 residues long. Trimming pared 3 bases from V and 3 bases from J, leaving 24 bases between. Per the germline V gene, CDR1 is SGDLS and CDR2 is YYNGEE.

This chain uses TRBV6-1 with TRBJ1-5; 11 bases line up with TRBD1. Germline V gives CDR1 MNHNS, CDR2 SASEGT. The CDR3 loop spans 17 amino acids. Trimming removed 2 bases from V and 4 bases from J; junction bases left unmatched: 7. DNA of the CDR3: TGTGCCAGCAGTGAACCCTACGGACAGGGGGCTAATCAGCCCCAGCATTTT. It translates to CASSEPYGQGANQPQHF.

The rearrangement links TRBV6-4 to TRBJ2-1, with D uncertain. This CDR3 spans 13 amino acids. Per germline, CDR1 MRHNA and CDR2 SNTAGT. The V end lost 0 bases, the J end lost 6 bases, and 6 bases lay between the germline ends. CDR3 DNA: TGTGCCAGCAGTGACTCAGAACTCAATGAGCAGTTCTTC. Translating it yields CASSDSELNEQFF.

This chain joins TRBV29-1 and TRBJ2-1; 10 bases are shared with TRBD2. The CDR3 is 13 amino acids. Germline-derived CDR1 and CDR2 are SQVTM and ANQGSEA. V dropped 5 bases and J dropped 7; count of bases not matched to a gene: 5. CDR3 DNA: TGCAGCGTTATCGGACTAGCGGAGAATGAGCAGTTCTTC. As protein: CSVIGLAENEQFF.

The chain is built from TRBV5-4 and TRBJ2-7, with 9 bases that match TRBD2. V lost 0 bases, J lost 3 bases, and 4 bases stayed unmatched. CDR1 is SGHNT and CDR2 is YYREEE in the germline V gene (reference sequence). The CDR3 has 15 amino acids. CDR3: CASSLGTSAVYEQYF. CDR3 coding DNA: TGTGCCAGCAGCTTGGGGACTAGCGCCGTCTACGAGCAGTACTTC.

Note on this clone: This sample includes further DNA sequences coding for the same CDR3. V and J are TRBV11-3 and TRBJ2-7, with D perhaps TRBD2 (5 bases). Germline CDR1 reads SGHNT; CDR2 reads YENEEA. The CDR3 contains 13 residues. V lost 3 bases and J lost 3, with 9 bases in between. CDR3 residues: CASSFGESYEQYF. The CDR3, as DNA: TGTGCCAGCAGCTTTGGGGAGAGCTACGAGCAGTACTTC. The variable domain in full, with the rest retrieved from reference TRBV11-3 and TRBJ2-7, is EAGVVQSPRYKIIEKKQPVAFWCNPISGHNTLYWYLQNLGQGPELLIRYENEEAVDDSQLPKDRFSAERLKGVDSTLKIQPAELGDSAVYLCASSFGESYEQYFGPGTRLTVT.

The rearrangement joins TRBV6-1 to TRBJ1-5, with D unresolved. The germline V and J ends were trimmed by 2 bases and 3 bases, with 17 bases remaining between them. The CDR3 extends over 17 amino acids. Germline assignment: CDR1 MNHNS and CDR2 SASEGT. The CDR3 nucleotides are TGTGCCAGCAGTGAATGGGAGTCCAGCCTTTTCAATCAGCCCCAGCATTTT. It yields the protein CASSEWESSLFNQPQHF.

The chain carries TRBV9 and TRBJ1-2; TRBD1 matches at 7 bases. The germline V gene has CDR1 SGDLS and CDR2 YYNGEE. J was trimmed by 5 bases and V by 7 bases; bases with no gene match: 11. The CDR3 runs to 14 residues. The CDR3 bases are TGTGCCAGCGGAAGACAGGGAAACTCATATGGCTACACCTTC. Its translation: CASGRQGNSYGYTF.

This chain uses TRBV27 with TRBJ1-4; TRBD1 agrees at 11 bases. The CDR3 loop spans 14 amino acids. Germline V gene lookup returns CDR1 MNHEY and CDR2 SMNVEV (reference sequence). The J segment lost 6 bases and the V segment lost 8 bases, leaving 5 bases of the junction unmatched. The CDR3 nucleotides read TGTGCCAGCGGACTGGACAGGGGGCATGAAAAACTGTTTTTT. It translates to CASGLDRGHEKLFF.

Only one count was recorded for this clone. The rearrangement uses TRBV7-9 and TRBJ2-2; weak D call: TRBD2 (6 bases). The CDR3 runs to 13 residues. The V end lost 3 bases, the J end lost 5 bases, and 7 bases lay between the germline ends. Germline V lookup: CDR1 SEHNR, CDR2 FQNEAQ (reference sequence). CDR3 coding DNA: TGTGCCAGCAGCTTGACTAGGACCGGGGAGCTGTTTTTT. It codes for CASSLTRTGELFF. The whole variable domain, remainder taken from reference TRBV7-9 and TRBJ2-2, is DTGVSQNPRHKITKRGQNVTFRCDPISEHNRLYWYRQTLGQGPEFLTYFQNEAQLEKSRLLSDRFSAERPKGSFSTLEIQRTEQGDSAMYLCASSLTRTGELFFGEGSRLTVL.

V gene TRBV2 combines with J gene TRBJ1-1; no reliable D call. The V end lost 5 bases, the J end lost 2 bases, and 24 bases lay between the germline ends. The germline V gene has CDR1 SNHLY and CDR2 FYNNEI. CDR3 length: 18 residues. This chain's CDR3 is CASSPSLDPVGLNTEAFF. In DNA, the CDR3 is TGTGCCAGCAGTCCTTCCCTCGACCCCGTTGGGCTAAACACTGAAGCTTTCTTT.

The chain recombines TRBV5-8 with TRBJ2-2; TRBD1 matches at 7 bases. CDR1 SGHTS and CDR2 YDEGEE come from the germline V gene. The ends lost 0 bases at V and 2 bases at J; junction bases unmatched: 7. The length of the CDR3 is 17 residues. CDR3 nucleotides: TGTGCCAGCAGCTTGGAGGGGGCTAGCTATAACACCGGGGAGCTGTTTTTT. Amino acids: CASSLEGASYNTGELFF.

The gene calls are TRBV9 and TRBJ2-7; no firm D call. The V and J ends lost 0 bases and 10 bases respectively, with 14 bases between them. Looked up from germline, CDR1 is SGDLS and CDR2 is YYNGEE. CDR3 length: 13 residues. CDR3: CASSVGVANEQYF. The CDR3 nucleotides are TGTGCCAGCAGCGTAGGGGTAGCAAATGAACAGTACTTC.

This clone appeared once. This chain connects TRBV9 to TRBJ1-5; 9 bases are a match to TRBD1. Germline values: CDR1 SGDLS, CDR2 YYNGEE. This CDR3 is 14 amino acids long. V lost 4 bases and J lost 2; bases outside the gene matches: 1. CDR3 nucleotide sequence: TGTGCCAGCAGCCGGACAGGGGGCAATCAGCCCCAGCATTTT. Its protein product is CASSRTGGNQPQHF.

The chain is built from TRBV7-2 and TRBJ2-1; D may be TRBD2 (7 bases). Trimming left V 5 bases short and J 4 bases short, with 18 bases between. In germline, CDR1 is SGHTA, CDR2 FQGNSA. The CDR3 runs 16 residues. The CDR3 protein is CASSDEGGGRYNEQFF. CDR3 DNA sequence: TGTGCCAGCAGCGACGAGGGGGGCGGGAGATACAATGAGCAGTTCTTC. Full variable domain (remainder filled in from reference TRBV7-2 and TRBJ2-1): GAGVSQSPSNKVTEKGKDVELRCDPISGHTALYWYRQSLGQGLEFLIYFQGNSAPDKSGLPSDRFSAERTGGSVSTLTIQRTQQEDSAVYLCASSDEGGGRYNEQFFGPGTRLTVL.

The chain links TRBV10-3 to TRBJ1-5; TRBD1 might be the D (6 bases). V lost 5 bases and J 3 bases, leaving 14 bases between the germline ends. This CDR3 comprises 15 residues. Germline CDR1 reads ENHRY; CDR2 reads SYGVKD. CDR3 sequence: CAISRGHRDNQPQHF. Written as DNA, the CDR3 is TGTGCCATCAGTCGGGGACACAGGGACAATCAGCCCCAGCATTTT.